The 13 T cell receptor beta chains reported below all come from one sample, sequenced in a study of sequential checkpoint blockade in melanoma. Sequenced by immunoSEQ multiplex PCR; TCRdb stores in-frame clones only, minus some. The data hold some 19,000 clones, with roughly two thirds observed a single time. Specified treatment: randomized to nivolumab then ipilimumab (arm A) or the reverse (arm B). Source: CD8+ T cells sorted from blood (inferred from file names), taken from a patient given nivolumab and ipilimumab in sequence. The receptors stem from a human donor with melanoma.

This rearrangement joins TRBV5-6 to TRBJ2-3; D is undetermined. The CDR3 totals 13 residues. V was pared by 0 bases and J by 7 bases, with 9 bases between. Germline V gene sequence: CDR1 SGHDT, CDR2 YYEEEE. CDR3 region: CASSLGGTYTQYF. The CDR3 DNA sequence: TGTGCCAGCAGCTTGGGAGGAACGTATACGCAGTATTTT. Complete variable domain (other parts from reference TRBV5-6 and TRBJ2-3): DAGVTQSPTHLIKTRGQQVTLRCSPKSGHDTVSWYQQALGQGPQFIFQYYEEEERQRGNFPDRFSGHQFPNYSSELNVNALLLGDSALYLCASSLGGTYTQYFGPGTRLTVL.

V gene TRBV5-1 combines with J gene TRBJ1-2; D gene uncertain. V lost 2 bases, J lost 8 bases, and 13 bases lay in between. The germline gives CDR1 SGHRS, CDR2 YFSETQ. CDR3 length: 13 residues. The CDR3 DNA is TGCGCCAGCAGCTTCCGAGGGTGGCGCGGCTACACCTTC. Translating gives CASSFRGWRGYTF.

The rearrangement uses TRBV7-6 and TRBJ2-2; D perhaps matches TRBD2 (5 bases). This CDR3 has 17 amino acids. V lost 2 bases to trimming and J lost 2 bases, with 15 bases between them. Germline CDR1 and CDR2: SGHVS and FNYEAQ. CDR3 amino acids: CASSLPLATPNTGELFF. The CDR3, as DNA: TGTGCCAGCAGCTTACCGCTAGCAACACCCAACACCGGGGAGCTGTTTTTT.

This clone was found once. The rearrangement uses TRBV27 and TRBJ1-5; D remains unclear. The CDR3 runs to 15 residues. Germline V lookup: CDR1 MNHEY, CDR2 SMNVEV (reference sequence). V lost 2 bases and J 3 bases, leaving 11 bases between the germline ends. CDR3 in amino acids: CASSLRGGNNQPQHF. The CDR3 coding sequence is TGTGCCAGCAGTTTACGGGGAGGGAACAATCAGCCCCAGCATTTT.

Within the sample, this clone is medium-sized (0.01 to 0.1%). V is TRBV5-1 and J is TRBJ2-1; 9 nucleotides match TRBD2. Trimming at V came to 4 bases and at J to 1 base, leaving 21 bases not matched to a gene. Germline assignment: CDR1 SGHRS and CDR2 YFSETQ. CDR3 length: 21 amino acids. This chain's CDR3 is CASSRPLKFSRGGESYNEQFF. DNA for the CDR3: TGCGCCAGCAGCCGACCCCTTAAATTCTCGCGGGGGGGCGAGTCCTACAATGAGCAGTTCTTC.

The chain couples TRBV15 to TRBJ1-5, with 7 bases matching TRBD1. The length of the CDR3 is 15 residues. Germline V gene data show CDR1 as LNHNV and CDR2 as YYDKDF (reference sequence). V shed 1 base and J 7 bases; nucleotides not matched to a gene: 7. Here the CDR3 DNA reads TGTGCCACCAGCAGAGTCCCAGGGGGGAGCCAGCCCCAGCATTTT. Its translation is CATSRVPGGSQPQHF.

The CDR3 reads CASSPQGRSQPQHF. CDR3 in DNA: TGTGCCAGCAGTCCACAGGGAAGGAGTCAGCCCCAGCATTTT. The V call is TRBV6-5, the J call TRBJ1-5; TRBD1 is a possible D gene (6 bases). The CDR3 sequence is 14 residues long. V was trimmed by 5 bases and J by 6 bases, leaving 14 bases between them. Germline CDR1 is MNHEY and CDR2 is SVGAGI.

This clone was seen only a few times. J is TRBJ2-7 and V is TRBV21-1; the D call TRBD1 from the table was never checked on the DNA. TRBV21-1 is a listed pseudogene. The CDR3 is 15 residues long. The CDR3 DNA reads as TGTGCCAGCAGCAAAGGACATCTCGCTGTCCACGAGCAGTACTTC. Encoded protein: CASSKGHLAVHEQYF.

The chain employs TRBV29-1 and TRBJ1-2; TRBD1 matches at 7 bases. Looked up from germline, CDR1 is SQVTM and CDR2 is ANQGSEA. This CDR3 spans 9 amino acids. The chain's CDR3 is CSAGGGYTF. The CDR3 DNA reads TGCAGTGCAGGGGGGGGCTACACCTTC.

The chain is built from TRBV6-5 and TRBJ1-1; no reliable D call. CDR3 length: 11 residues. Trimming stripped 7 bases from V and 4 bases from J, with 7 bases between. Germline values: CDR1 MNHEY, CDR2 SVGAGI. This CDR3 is CASIVGTEAFF. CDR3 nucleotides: TGTGCCAGCATCGTCGGCACTGAAGCTTTCTTT.

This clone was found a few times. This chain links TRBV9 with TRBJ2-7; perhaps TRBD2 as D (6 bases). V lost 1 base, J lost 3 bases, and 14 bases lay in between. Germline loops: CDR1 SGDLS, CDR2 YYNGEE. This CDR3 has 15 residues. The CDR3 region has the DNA TGTGCCAGCAGCGTAAGGGAGGTCTTTGGCTACGAGCAGTACTTC. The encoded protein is CASSVREVFGYEQYF.

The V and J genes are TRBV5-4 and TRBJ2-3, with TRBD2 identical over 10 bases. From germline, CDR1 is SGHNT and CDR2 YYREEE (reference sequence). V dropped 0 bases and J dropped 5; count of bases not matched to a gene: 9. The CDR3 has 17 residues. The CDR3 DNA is TGTGCCAGCAGCTTGGAATCGGCTAGCGGGGGTGGAGATACGCAGTATTTT. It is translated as CASSLESASGGGDTQYF.

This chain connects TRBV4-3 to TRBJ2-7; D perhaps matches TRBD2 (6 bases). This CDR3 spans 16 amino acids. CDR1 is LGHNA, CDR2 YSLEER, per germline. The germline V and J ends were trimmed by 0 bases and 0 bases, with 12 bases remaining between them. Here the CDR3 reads CASSQEVSGYSYEQYF. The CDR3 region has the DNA TGCGCCAGCAGCCAAGAGGTTAGCGGATACTCCTACGAGCAGTACTTC.